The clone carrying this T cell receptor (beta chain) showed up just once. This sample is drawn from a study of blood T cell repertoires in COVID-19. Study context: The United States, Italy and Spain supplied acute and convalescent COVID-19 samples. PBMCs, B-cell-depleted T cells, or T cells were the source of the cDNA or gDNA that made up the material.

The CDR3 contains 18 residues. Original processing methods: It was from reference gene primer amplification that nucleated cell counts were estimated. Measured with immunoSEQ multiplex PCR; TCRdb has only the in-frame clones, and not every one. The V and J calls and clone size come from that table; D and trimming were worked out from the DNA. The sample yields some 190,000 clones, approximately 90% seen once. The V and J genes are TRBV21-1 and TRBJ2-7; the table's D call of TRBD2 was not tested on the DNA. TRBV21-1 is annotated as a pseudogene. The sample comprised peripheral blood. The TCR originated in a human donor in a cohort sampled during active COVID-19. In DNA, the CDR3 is TGTGCCAGCAACGGACTAGCGGGACCCCCTGGGGCGACCTACGAGCAGTACTTC. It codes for CASNGLAGPPGATYEQYF.